The 6 T cell receptor beta chains reported below all come from one sample, sequenced in a study of beta chain features in type 1 diabetes (dated by TCRdb to between 2017 and 2018). What the research found in general, with its limitations: A moderate but significant shortening of TCRB CDR3 length was observed in type 1 diabetes patients in all four CD4+ subsets.

Receptor amplification or capture employed the immunoSEQ multiplex PCR assay. The entire isolated RNA was reverse transcribed using the High Capacity cDNA Reverse Transcription Kit, and thus expressed TCRB transcripts were sequenced. The table was pulled from immuneACCESS by TCRdb, which kept in-frame rearrangements only. Such tables lose some clones; where checked, under half of the loss comes from unresolved V genes, and the rest has no known cause. In all, the sample holds 640,000 or so clones, and 11% to 15% of those were seen once. Approximately 0.042% of the sample comes from the top ten. Their specific antigens are unknown. The sequencing sample was made of naive CD4+ T cells from blood. What the cell subset or site label conveys for this sample: true naive CD4+ T cells. These receptors came from a man aged 18-30 years with type 1 diabetes.

The chain links TRBV30 to TRBJ2-5, with a possible D match to TRBD2 (5 bases). The ends were cut back, 3 bases at V and 5 bases at J, with 7 bases in the middle. This CDR3 is built from 11 residues. Germline lookup yields CDR1 GTSNPN and CDR2 SVGIG (reference sequence). The CDR3 here is CAWRTGETQYF. The CDR3 coding sequence is TGTGCCTGGAGGACGGGGGAGACCCAGTACTTC.

This clone was counted between two and nine times. The chain recombines TRBV5-1 with TRBJ2-7, with 9 bases matching TRBD1. With V trimmed by 4 bases and J by 6 bases, 5 bases remained unmatched. CDR3 length: 13 amino acids. Germline CDR1 and CDR2: SGHRS and YFSETQ. The CDR3 region is CASSPGTGSEQYF. The CDR3 DNA sequence: TGCGCCAGCAGCCCCGGGACAGGGAGCGAGCAGTACTTC.

As to this clone: The same CDR3 can be traced to other DNA sequences in this sample. The V and J genes are TRBV30 and TRBJ2-2; possibly TRBD2 for D (6 bases). CDR1 is GTSNPN, CDR2 SVGIG, per germline (reference sequence). V dropped 5 bases and J dropped 6 bases, with 10 bases sitting between them. CDR3 length: 12 amino acids. The CDR3 loop reads CAWGTFPGELFF. CDR3 DNA sequence: TGTGCCTGGGGGACTTTCCCCGGGGAGCTGTTTTTT.

This clone was recorded a few times. The gene calls are TRBV14 and TRBJ2-7, with TRBD2 matching 7 bases. V trimming: 0 bases; J trimming: 5 bases; junction bases outside the gene matches: 7. The length of the CDR3 is 15 residues. Germline V lookup: CDR1 SGHDN, CDR2 FVKESK. Here the CDR3 reads CASSQEGRGRNEQYF. CDR3 bases: TGTGCCAGCAGCCAAGAAGGGAGGGGAAGGAACGAGCAGTACTTC.

A few counts support this clone. The chain links TRBV2 to TRBJ2-2; 9 bases line up with TRBD2. Germline-derived CDR1 and CDR2 are SNHLY and FYNNEI. The CDR3 has 16 residues. The J segment lost 5 bases and the V segment lost 8 bases, leaving 12 bases of the junction unmatched. This CDR3 reads CASLLPLSGGTGELFF. The CDR3 region has the DNA TGTGCCAGCCTCCTCCCGTTAAGCGGGGGGACCGGGGAGCTGTTTTTT. Together with reference TRBV2 and TRBJ2-2, the CDR3 gives the full variable domain: EPEVTQTPSHQVTQMGQEVILRCVPISNHLYFYWYRQILGQKVEFLVSFYNNEISEKSEIFDDQFSVERPDGSNFTLKIRSTKLEDSAMYFCASLLPLSGGTGELFFGEGSRLTVL.

The chain is built from TRBV7-8 and TRBJ2-2, with unresolved D. This CDR3 has 13 residues. The V gene lost 2 bases and the J gene lost 7 bases, with 8 bases spanning the gap. From germline, CDR1 is SGHVS and CDR2 FQNEAQ. CDR3 residues: CASSLFQSGELFF. The CDR3 DNA sequence: TGTGCCAGCAGCTTATTTCAAAGCGGGGAGCTGTTTTTT.